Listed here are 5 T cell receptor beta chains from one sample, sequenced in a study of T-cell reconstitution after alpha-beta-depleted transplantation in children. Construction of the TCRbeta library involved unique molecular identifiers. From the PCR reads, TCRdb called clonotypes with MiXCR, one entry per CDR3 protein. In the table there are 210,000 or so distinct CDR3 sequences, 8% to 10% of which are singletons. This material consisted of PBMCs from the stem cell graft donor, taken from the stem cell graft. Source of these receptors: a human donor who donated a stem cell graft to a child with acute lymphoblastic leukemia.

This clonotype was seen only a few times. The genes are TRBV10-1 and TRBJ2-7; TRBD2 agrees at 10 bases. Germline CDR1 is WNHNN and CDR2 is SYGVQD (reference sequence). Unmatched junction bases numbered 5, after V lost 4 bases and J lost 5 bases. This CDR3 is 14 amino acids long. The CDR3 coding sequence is TGCGCCAGCAGTGTCTCTAGCGGGGGTAACGAGCAGTACTTC. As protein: CASSVSSGGNEQYF.

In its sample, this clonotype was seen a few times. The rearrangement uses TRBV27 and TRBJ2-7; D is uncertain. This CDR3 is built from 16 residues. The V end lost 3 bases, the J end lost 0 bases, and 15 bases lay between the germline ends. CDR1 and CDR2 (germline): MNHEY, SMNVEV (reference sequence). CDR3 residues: CASSFSLSSSSYEQYF. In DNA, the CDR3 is TGTGCCAGCAGTTTTTCTCTCAGTTCGAGCTCCTACGAGCAGTACTTC.

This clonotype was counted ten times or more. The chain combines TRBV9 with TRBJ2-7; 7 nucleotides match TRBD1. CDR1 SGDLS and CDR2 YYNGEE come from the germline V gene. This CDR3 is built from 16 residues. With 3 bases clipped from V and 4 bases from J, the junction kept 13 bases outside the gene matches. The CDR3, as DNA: TGTGCCAGCAGCGAGGGCACCGGGACAGTAGAATACGAGCAGTACTTC. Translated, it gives CASSEGTGTVEYEQYF.

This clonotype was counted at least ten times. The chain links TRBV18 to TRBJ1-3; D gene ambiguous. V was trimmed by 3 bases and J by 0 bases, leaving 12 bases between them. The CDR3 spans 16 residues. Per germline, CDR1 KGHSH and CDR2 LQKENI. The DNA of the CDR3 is TGTGCCAGCTCACCTCAGTGGGAAAACTCTGGAAACACCATATATTTT. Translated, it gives CASSPQWENSGNTIYF. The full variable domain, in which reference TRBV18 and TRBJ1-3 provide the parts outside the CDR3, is NAGVMQNPRHLVRRRGQEARLRCSPMKGHSHVYWYRQLPEEGLKFMVYLQKENIIDESGMPKERFSAEFPKEGPSILRIQQVVRGDSAAYFCASSPQWENSGNTIYFGEGSWLTVV.

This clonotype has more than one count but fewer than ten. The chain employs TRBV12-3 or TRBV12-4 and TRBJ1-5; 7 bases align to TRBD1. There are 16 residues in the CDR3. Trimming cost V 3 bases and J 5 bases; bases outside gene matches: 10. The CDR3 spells CASSLRGGGRDQPQHF. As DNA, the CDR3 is TGTGCCAGCAGTTTGAGAGGAGGGGGCCGAGATCAGCCCCAGCATTTT.